The 17 T cell receptor beta chains below were found in one sample sequenced in a study of human T cells and chemical hapten exposure. TCRdb processed the RACE reads anew with MiXCR; each CDR3 protein has one entry. The data hold roughly 380,000 distinct CDR3 sequences, with about 6% observed a single time. Described time point: patch test 2, 6 weeks after DPC sensitization. Treatment here: therapeutic diphenylcyclopropenone sensitization with weekly scalp DPC. Sequenced material: whole blood, taken in connection with sensitization to the hapten diphenylcyclopropenone (DPC). Every receptor here comes from a woman between 18 and 30 years old with alopecia areata. Some clones in this sample may be carry-over from other donors' samples.

The chain combines TRBV27 with TRBJ2-4; possible D gene TRBD1, 6 bases. Trimming pared 7 bases from V and 1 base from J, leaving 14 bases between. Germline CDR1 is MNHEY and CDR2 is SMNVEV (reference sequence). The CDR3 is 15 amino acids. CDR3 residues: CASKAWQGAKNIQYF. The CDR3 bases are TGTGCCAGCAAAGCCTGGCAGGGGGCCAAAAACATTCAGTACTTC.

In its sample, this clonotype was seen a few times. The rearrangement links TRBV14 to TRBJ1-1; no definite D call. With 3 bases removed from V and 0 bases from J, the gap between germline ends came to 11 bases. Per germline, CDR1 SGHDN and CDR2 FVKESK. This CDR3 is 15 amino acids long. CDR3 sequence reads: CASSQQSSMNTEAFF. For the CDR3, the DNA is TGTGCCAGCAGCCAGCAGTCAAGTATGAACACTGAAGCTTTCTTT.

There are a few counts of this clonotype. The rearrangement uses TRBV28 and TRBJ2-2; D is perhaps TRBD1 or TRBD2 (6 bases each). CDR1 and CDR2 (germline): MDHEN, SYDVKM. With 5 bases removed from V and 4 bases from J, the gap between germline ends came to 23 bases. The CDR3 contains 18 residues. The chain's CDR3 is CASSPPPYRVAVTGELFF. Here the CDR3 DNA reads TGTGCCAGCAGTCCCCCCCCGTACAGGGTAGCGGTCACCGGGGAGCTGTTTTTT.

The sample holds many counts of this clonotype. The chain joins TRBV4-2 to TRBJ1-1; the D gene is possibly TRBD1 (5 bases). In germline, CDR1 is LGHNA, CDR2 YNFKEQ. This CDR3 region has 16 residues. V was clipped by 4 bases and J by 0 bases, with 15 bases between them. CDR3 nucleotides: TGTGCCAGCAGCCTACTGGGTTCCAGGGTGAACACTGAAGCTTTCTTT. Its translation is CASSLLGSRVNTEAFF.

The gene calls are TRBV29-1 and TRBJ1-1; D call uncertain. Trimming stripped 8 bases from V and 0 bases from J, with 7 bases between. The CDR3 has 11 amino acids. Germline lookup yields CDR1 SQVTM and CDR2 ANQGSEA. The chain's CDR3 is CSLSLNTEAFF. The DNA of the CDR3 is TGCAGCCTCAGTCTGAACACTGAAGCTTTCTTT.

This clonotype was counted between two and nine times. The chain employs TRBV2 and TRBJ1-1; D ambiguous. Germline lookup yields CDR1 SNHLY and CDR2 FYNNEI. The V and J ends lost 7 bases and 0 bases respectively, with 12 bases between them. The CDR3 extends over 14 amino acids. The CDR3 DNA reads TGTGCCAGCACGGCAGAACACATGAACACTGAAGCTTTCTTT. Translating gives CASTAEHMNTEAFF.

This clonotype was counted only a few times. CDR3 in amino acids: CAIGRQLHNEQFF. Here the CDR3 DNA reads TGTGCCATCGGACGACAGCTGCACAATGAGCAGTTCTTC. The genes are TRBV7-2 and TRBJ2-1; weak D call: TRBD1 (5 bases). The V end was cut by 10 bases, the J end by 5 bases, with 15 bases between. This CDR3 has 13 amino acids. Germline V lookup: CDR1 SGHTA, CDR2 FQGNSA.

V and J are TRBV20-1 and TRBJ2-1; D may correspond to TRBD1 or TRBD2 (6 bases each). Trimming left V 1 base short and J 7 bases short, with 14 bases between. The CDR3 spans 14 residues. Germline CDR1 reads DFQATT; CDR2 reads SNEGSKA (reference sequence). The CDR3 coding sequence is TGCAGTGCTAGAGCAGGGGAGGAGGTAAATGAGCAGTTCTTC. Its protein is CSARAGEEVNEQFF.

This clonotype was detected a few times. The chain uses TRBV6-4 and TRBJ2-3, with 9 nucleotides matching TRBD1. CDR1 MRHNA and CDR2 SNTAGT come from the germline V gene. This CDR3 region has 14 residues. With 3 bases clipped from V and 5 bases from J, the junction kept 3 bases outside the gene matches. Written as DNA, the CDR3 is TGTGCCAGCAGTGAACAGGGGGCGATAGATACGCAGTATTTT. It translates to CASSEQGAIDTQYF.

This clonotype was recorded many times. Here the CDR3 reads CASSLSQGNTIYF. The CDR3 DNA is TGTGCCAGCAGTTTGAGCCAAGGAAACACCATATATTTT. The chain couples TRBV12-3 or TRBV12-4 to TRBJ1-3; D not certain. V lost 3 bases and J lost 4, with 7 bases in between. The CDR3 spans 13 residues.

The CDR3 DNA sequence: TGTGCCAGCATTACGACTGGCCGACCACCAGATACGCAGTATTTT. Translated, it gives CASITTGRPPDTQYF. V usage is TRBV28 and J usage is TRBJ2-3; no firm D call. The ends were cut back, 7 bases at V and 4 bases at J, with 18 bases in the middle. The CDR3 runs to 15 residues. CDR1 and CDR2 from the germline V gene are MDHEN and SYDVKM.

This clonotype was recorded at least ten times. V usage is TRBV7-9 and J usage is TRBJ2-2, with 8 bases identical to TRBD1. Germline values: CDR1 SEHNR, CDR2 FQNEAQ (reference sequence). The V and J ends lost 5 bases and 6 bases, in that order; junction bases with no gene match: 11. The CDR3 runs to 16 residues. In nucleotides, the CDR3 is TGTGCCAGCAGCCAACACGGACAGGGCTTGGCCGGGGAGCTGTTTTTT. Its protein is CASSQHGQGLAGELFF.

The rearrangement links TRBV12-3 or TRBV12-4 to TRBJ2-6; tentatively, D is TRBD1 (6 bases). The V gene lost 6 bases and the J gene lost 5 bases, with 20 bases spanning the gap. CDR3 length: 17 residues. Written as DNA, the CDR3 is TGTGCCAGCAGCCAATGGACAGCCCCGAACTGGGCCAACGTCCTGACTTTC. Translation: CASSQWTAPNWANVLTF.

This clonotype was recorded many times. The CDR3 end shows no conserved phenylalanine or tryptophan, and so a read error is likely. It is unclear where the CDR3 begins or ends on the DNA, so no DNA is shown, and the CDR3 is as TCRdb lists it. The chain carries TRBV6-9 and TRBJ1-1; the D call in the table, TRBD1, was not verified against the DNA. CDR1 and CDR2 from the germline V gene are MNHGY and SVAAGI. Termini included, the CDR3 measures 10 amino acids. CDR3 residues: CASSVPSPNL.

This clonotype was counted ten times or more. This chain uses TRBV12-3 or TRBV12-4 with TRBJ1-1, with a weak D call TRBD1 (6 bases). V lost 5 bases, J lost 5 bases, and 15 bases lay in between. The CDR3 runs to 14 residues. The CDR3 sequence is CASSPQAGATEAFF. Written as DNA, the CDR3 is TGTGCCAGCAGTCCCCAGGCAGGGGCGACTGAAGCTTTCTTT.

The chain links TRBV7-2 to TRBJ1-4; D unresolved. V was shortened by 4 bases and J by 7 bases, with 7 bases between the two germline ends. CDR3 length: 12 amino acids. Germline V CDR1 and CDR2: SGHTA, FQGNSA. The CDR3 DNA reads TGTGCCAGCAGCTACGGGAGTGAAAAACTGTTTTTT. This gives the protein CASSYGSEKLFF.

The gene calls are TRBV10-3 and TRBJ2-2, with 8 nucleotides matching TRBD1. Germline CDR1 is ENHRY and CDR2 is SYGVKD. Trimming took 10 bases from V and 4 from J; bases not matched to a gene: 5. The CDR3 has 13 amino acids. CDR3 bases: TGTGCCACAAGGACAGGGCGCACCGGGGAGCTGTTTTTT. The encoded protein is CATRTGRTGELFF.